This entry features one T cell receptor (beta chain) sequence. How the authors handled the data: Cell counts per sample came from amplifying reference gene primers. Assay: immunoSEQ multiplex PCR; the TCRdb copy retains only in-frame clones and omits some. V and J calls plus clone size are reproduced from that table; the DNA served to infer D and trimming. The sample lists 95,000 to 150,000 clones; over 75% were seen once. These data originate in a study of blood T cell repertoires in COVID-19. The CDR3 covers 16 residues. Germline V gene sequence: CDR1 LNHDA, CDR2 SQIVND (reference sequence). The trim removed 4 bases at V and 1 base at J, leaving 6 bases unmatched.

The chain has TRBV19 and TRBJ2-5; 10 bases agree with TRBD2. The sequenced sample was peripheral blood. The sequence derives from a man in his 70s with active or convalescent COVID-19. The chain's CDR3 is CASSTGLANIQETQYF. CDR3 bases: TGTGCCAGTAGTACGGGACTAGCGAACATCCAAGAGACCCAGTACTTC.